This T cell receptor (beta chain) was identified in a study of cytomegalovirus exposure and HLA in healthy donors. Libraries were prepared by immunoSEQ multiplex PCR; TCRdb keeps only in-frame clonotypes and omits some of them. The sample comprises about 98,000 clones, 85% to 95% of which are singletons, and 0.8% to 0.9% rests with the top ten. Whole-study results and caveats: The study flagged about 150 TCR beta chains as cytomegalovirus-associated.

This CDR3 has 16 residues. The germline CDR1 and CDR2 sequences are SGDLS and YYNGEE. With 3 bases clipped from V and 8 bases from J, the junction kept 10 bases outside the gene matches. This clone appeared once. Antigen unknown. The V and J genes are TRBV9 and TRBJ2-1, with TRBD1 matching 11 bases. The sequence was collected from a woman between 18 and 29 years old in good health and CMV-seronegative. Sample: PBMCs. CDR3 bases: TGTGCCAGCAGCGCCCAGGACAGGGGGCTTCTCGATGAGCAGTTCTTC. It encodes CASSAQDRGLLDEQFF.